This passage covers 18 T cell receptor beta chains from one sample sequenced in a study of T-cell memory formation after mild COVID-19. In TCRdb, the 5' RACE reads were re-called with MiXCR into one record per CDR3 protein. The table records fewer than 110,000 distinct CDR3 sequences, approximately 14% of them present only once. The specimen sequenced was PBMCs or a T cell subset sorted from them (not recorded which). These receptors all come from a man younger than 35 who had mild COVID-19 (a few samples of this study predate the infection). Cell type and time point are not known.

There are a few counts of this clonotype. This chain joins TRBV4-1 and TRBJ1-2; D call uncertain. The germline gives CDR1 MGHRA, CDR2 YSYEKL. This CDR3 comprises 14 residues. V lost 0 bases to trimming and J lost 4 bases, with 9 bases between them. The DNA of the CDR3 is TGCGCCAGCAGCCAAGACAGGTCCCTCTATGGCTACACCTTC. This codes for CASSQDRSLYGYTF.

The table lists this clonotype with a few counts. The chain recombines TRBV3-1 with TRBJ1-1; no clear D. Per germline, CDR1 LGHDT and CDR2 YNNKEL (reference sequence). Trimming removed 4 bases from V and 5 bases from J, with 29 bases in between. The CDR3 has 19 residues. The CDR3 DNA follows: TGTGCCAGCAGCCCCCTTTACTATGGGCCCGCTAAAGGGAATACTGAAGCTTTCTTT. Protein: CASSPLYYGPAKGNTEAFF.

This clonotype was seen ten or more times. CDR3 loop: CASSPGSYTDTQYF. For the CDR3, the DNA is TGTGCCAGCAGCCCAGGATCGTACACAGATACGCAGTATTTT. This rearrangement joins TRBV7-9 to TRBJ2-3; unclear D gene. Deletions cut 5 bases from V and 2 bases from J, with 11 bases between. CDR3 length: 14 residues. Germline lookup yields CDR1 SEHNR and CDR2 FQNEAQ (reference sequence).

This clonotype was counted many times. The chain carries TRBV6-2 or TRBV6-3 and TRBJ2-7, with a weak D call TRBD1 (6 bases). Germline CDR1 and CDR2: MNHEY and SVGEGT. V lost 6 bases, J lost 6 bases, and 15 bases lay in between. This CDR3 is built from 13 residues. Here the CDR3 reads CASSLGQYAEQYV. CDR3 DNA: TGTGCCAGCAGCCTCGGACAGTATGCCGAGCAGTACGTC.

The rearrangement joins TRBV6-5 to TRBJ1-1, with a weak D call TRBD1 (6 bases). This CDR3 has 13 residues. V shed 0 bases and J shed 11 bases, with 13 bases lying between them. The germline V gene has CDR1 MNHEY and CDR2 SVGAGI. The CDR3 protein is CASSYSGGADAFF. The CDR3 DNA sequence: TGTGCCAGCAGTTACTCGGGGGGCGCGGATGCTTTCTTT.

This clonotype was counted between two and nine times. The rearrangement joins TRBV19 to TRBJ2-7; D is undetermined. This CDR3 has 13 amino acids. The germline V and J ends were trimmed by 6 bases and 5 bases, with 14 bases remaining between them. CDR1 LNHDA and CDR2 SQIVND come from the germline V gene (reference sequence). The CDR3: CASSSGWKDEQYF. In DNA, the CDR3 is TGTGCCAGTAGCTCCGGTTGGAAGGACGAGCAGTACTTC.

This clonotype has more than one count but fewer than ten. The rearrangement joins TRBV28 to TRBJ2-6, with 7 bases identical to TRBD1. Germline CDR1 is MDHEN and CDR2 is SYDVKM. The length of the CDR3 is 16 residues. Germline trimming cut 4 bases from V and 2 bases from J; bases unmatched to any gene: 5. DNA of the CDR3: TGTGCCAGCAGTTGGGACAGAAAAACTGGGGCCAACGTCCTGACTTTC. Translating it yields CASSWDRKTGANVLTF.

This clonotype appeared a few times. The chain employs TRBV2 and TRBJ2-2, with 7 bases lining up with TRBD1. Germline lookup yields CDR1 SNHLY and CDR2 FYNNEI. The CDR3 sequence is 14 residues long. Unmatched junction bases numbered 6, after V lost 5 bases and J lost 6 bases. Here the CDR3 DNA reads TGTGCCAGCAGTAGGGGGCTCCAGGCCGGGGAGCTGTTTTTT. The encoded protein is CASSRGLQAGELFF.

Ten or more counts support this clonotype. The V and J genes are TRBV20-1 and TRBJ2-7; a weak D match, TRBD1 (6 bases). CDR1 is DFQATT, CDR2 SNEGSKA, per germline (reference sequence). The CDR3 has 12 residues. Trimming stripped 6 bases from V and 0 bases from J, with 9 bases between. The CDR3 DNA is TGCAGTGCCGCGACAGGCTCCTACGAGCAGTACTTC. This gives the protein CSAATGSYEQYF.

A single count supports this clonotype. The chain combines TRBV4-1 with TRBJ2-7, with 7 bases fitting TRBD2. Germline assignment: CDR1 MGHRA and CDR2 YSYEKL. The ends lost 4 bases at V and 7 bases at J; junction bases unmatched: 13. The CDR3 has 15 residues. CDR3 in DNA: TGCGCCAGCAGCCTCTCAGCGGGGACCGGTAGGGAGCAGTACTTC. Translating it yields CASSLSAGTGREQYF.

The V call is TRBV6-5, the J call TRBJ2-1; 7 bases agree with TRBD2. Trimming removed 5 bases from V and 4 bases from J; junction bases left unmatched: 8. CDR1 is MNHEY and CDR2 is SVGAGI in the germline V gene. This CDR3 spans 15 amino acids. CDR3: CASSPTSEIYNEQFF. For the CDR3, the DNA is TGTGCCAGCAGTCCTACTAGCGAGATTTACAATGAGCAGTTCTTC.

This clonotype turned up a few times. The chain employs TRBV6-4 and TRBJ2-2; 9 bases agree with TRBD2. J was trimmed by 1 base and V by 3 bases; bases with no gene match: 0. This CDR3 region has 15 residues. Germline-derived CDR1 and CDR2 are MRHNA and SNTAGT. For the CDR3, the DNA is TGTGCCAGCAGTGAGCGGGGGGGGAACACCGGGGAGCTGTTTTTT. Protein product: CASSERGGNTGELFF.

This clonotype was found a few times. The chain carries TRBV11-2 and TRBJ1-1, with D possibly being TRBD1 (6 bases). The V gene lost 3 bases and the J gene lost 7 bases, with 18 bases spanning the gap. Per germline, CDR1 SGHAT and CDR2 FQNNGV. The CDR3 length is 15 residues. In nucleotides, the CDR3 is TGTGCCAGCAGCTTCGGTCAATTTAGGGGGGTTGAAGCTTTCTTT. This gives the protein CASSFGQFRGVEAFF.

The gene calls are TRBV12-3 or TRBV12-4 and TRBJ1-5; possibly TRBD1 for D (5 bases). The CDR3 extends over 13 amino acids. Trimming pared 3 bases from V and 6 bases from J, leaving 9 bases between. Here the CDR3 DNA reads TGTGCCAGCAGTTTGAGGGGAGTTCAGCCCCAGCATTTT. It specifies CASSLRGVQPQHF.

The V and J genes are TRBV5-6 and TRBJ2-7; no clear D. This CDR3 has 12 residues. Deletions cut 1 base from V and 6 bases from J, with 8 bases between. Per germline, CDR1 SGHDT and CDR2 YYEEEE. CDR3 region: CASSLSISEQYF. DNA of the CDR3: TGTGCCAGCAGCTTGTCGATATCCGAGCAGTACTTC.

This clonotype was found a few times. V usage is TRBV28 and J usage is TRBJ2-7, with D possibly matching TRBD1 (6 bases). This CDR3 has 13 amino acids. Trimming removed 4 bases at V and 3 bases at J, with 10 bases between. Per the germline V gene, CDR1 is MDHEN and CDR2 is SYDVKM. The CDR3, as DNA: TGTGCCAGCAGTTCTTTCAGGGGCTACGAGCAGTACGTC. This encodes CASSSFRGYEQYV.

The J gene is TRBJ1-5, the V gene TRBV6-2 or TRBV6-3; D might be TRBD1 (5 bases). The CDR3 covers 14 residues. Germline-derived CDR1 and CDR2 are MNHEY and SVGEGT. Between the trimmed V and J ends, which lost 6 bases and 7 bases, there was a span of 16 bases. CDR3 in DNA: TGTGCCAGCAGCACACGGGGGGGAAGACAGCCCCAGCATTTT. This gives the protein CASSTRGGRQPQHF.

This clonotype was seen a handful of times. The chain combines TRBV7-4 with TRBJ1-1, with D possibly matching TRBD1 (5 bases). Trimming removed 2 bases from V and 2 bases from J, with 12 bases in between. The CDR3 sequence is 15 residues long. Germline assignment: CDR1 SGHVT and CDR2 SQSDAQ. The chain's CDR3 is CASSLFPGGNTEAFF. In nucleotides, the CDR3 is TGTGCCAGCAGCTTATTCCCGGGGGGAAACACTGAAGCTTTCTTT.